Sequencing of this T cell receptor beta chain was carried out in a study of T cell responses to AZD1222 COVID-19 vaccine. Study-wide context: Doses given second, at about 4 or about 12 weeks, were pooled. Overall study findings and caveats: Reports say nearly half of spike-specific TCRs go after unmutated variant regions. Only six people who got AZD1222 tested seropositive at baseline. With dominance at 160-218 and 743-854, vaccine-associated CD4 TCRs spanned spike.

Sequenced by immunoSEQ multiplex PCR; TCRdb stores in-frame clones only, minus some. The top ten hold around 3% of the sample, which has 80,000 or so clones, about 82% seen once. This clone was seen more than once but under ten times. What it binds is unknown. Germline assignment: CDR1 SNHLY and CDR2 FYNNEI. V lost 6 bases and J 3 bases, leaving 9 bases between the germline ends. This CDR3 has 12 amino acids. The sequence was obtained from an adult in good health. J is TRBJ2-7 and V is TRBV2; D assignment may be TRBD1 or TRBD2 (5 bases each). The specimen was peripheral blood, collected on day 0 of AZD1222 vaccination. CDR3 in DNA: TGTGCCAGCAGGGGGACCGTCTACGAGCAGTACTTC. Protein sequence: CASRGTVYEQYF.